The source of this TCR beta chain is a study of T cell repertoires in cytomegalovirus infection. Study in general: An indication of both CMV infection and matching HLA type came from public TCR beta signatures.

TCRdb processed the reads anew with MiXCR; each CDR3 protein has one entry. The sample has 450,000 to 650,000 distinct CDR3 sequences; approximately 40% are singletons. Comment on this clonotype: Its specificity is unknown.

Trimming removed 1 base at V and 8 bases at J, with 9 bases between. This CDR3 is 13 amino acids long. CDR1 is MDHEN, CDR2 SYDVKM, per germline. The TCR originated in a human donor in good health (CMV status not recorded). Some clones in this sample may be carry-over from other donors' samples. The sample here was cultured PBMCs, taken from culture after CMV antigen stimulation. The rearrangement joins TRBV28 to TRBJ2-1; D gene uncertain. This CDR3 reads CASSLLPVDEQFF. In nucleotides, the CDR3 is TGTGCCAGCAGTTTATTACCCGTTGATGAGCAGTTCTTC.